The following is a T cell receptor (beta chain) sequence with its context. The antigen remains undetermined. The data originate from a study of cytomegalovirus exposure and HLA in healthy donors. Study-wide results and limits: In a later analysis, at a false discovery rate of 0.05, 16,951 TCR beta sequences were associated with HLA alleles.

Donors in the study were healthy people who gave bone marrow. 60 Vbeta and 13 Jbeta primers were used in PCR. Assay used: immunoSEQ multiplex PCR; TCRdb lists only in-frame clones, some missing. The sample has fewer than 200,000 clones; 65% to 90% are singletons. The sequence was collected from a human donor in good health. What was sequenced was PBMCs.

The CDR3 reads CASSLYRGSTEAFF. In DNA form, the CDR3 reads TGCGCCAGCAGCTTGTACAGGGGTAGTACTGAAGCTTTCTTT. This chain joins TRBV5-1 and TRBJ1-1; 7 bases agree with TRBD1. The CDR3 is made up of 14 amino acids. The germline gives CDR1 SGHRS, CDR2 YFSETQ. The trim removed 1 base at V and 5 bases at J, leaving 5 bases unmatched.